The 4 T cell receptor beta chains given below trace back to one sample, sequenced in a study of a mutant IDH1 vaccine in newly diagnosed glioma. Their cognate antigens are unknown. Documented time point: week 11, during vaccination. Vaccination comprised doses that each held 300 ug of mutant IDH1 20-mer peptide, plus topical imiquimod. Method: immunoSEQ multiplex PCR; TCRdb's copy keeps in-frame clones and lacks some. The profile shows over 95,000 clones, under 90% of them singletons. Sequences were derived from PBMCs, sampled from a glioma patient whose treatment included an IDH1 peptide vaccine. These TCRs come from a woman in her forties or fifties with glioma.

The rearrangement uses TRBV28 and TRBJ1-2; D unresolved. Germline CDR1 is MDHEN and CDR2 is SYDVKM. V lost 3 bases and J 2 bases, leaving 13 bases between the germline ends. The CDR3 runs 15 residues. The CDR3 nucleotides read TGTGCCAGCAGTTTGAGGAACAGACCCAACTATGGCTACACCTTC. Its protein is CASSLRNRPNYGYTF.

This clone showed up just a few times. The genes are TRBV4-1 and TRBJ1-1; 12 bases match TRBD1. The CDR3 spans 18 residues. V was pared by 4 bases and J by 3 bases, with 12 bases of the junction left unmatched. CDR1 is MGHRA and CDR2 is YSYEKL in the germline V gene. The CDR3 nucleotides read TGCGCCAGCAGCCGAGACTTCCGGGACAGGGGGCGAGACACTGAAGCTTTCTTT. Encoded protein: CASSRDFRDRGRDTEAFF.

This chain uses TRBV2 with TRBJ1-1; the D gene is possibly TRBD1 (5 bases). This CDR3 contains 12 residues. The germline gives CDR1 SNHLY, CDR2 FYNNEI. V lost 6 bases, J lost 8 bases, and 13 bases lay in between. For the CDR3, the DNA is TGTGCCAGCAGCGACAGTGGCAGGGAAGCTTTCTTT. Translating it yields CASSDSGREAFF.

Only one count was recorded for this clone. The genes are TRBV10-3 and TRBJ1-5; a possible D gene is TRBD1 (6 bases). The length of the CDR3 is 15 residues. Germline V gene data show CDR1 as ENHRY and CDR2 as SYGVKD. V lost 5 bases to trimming and J lost 6 bases, with 17 bases between them. The CDR3 DNA reads as TGTGCCATCAGTAGGGGGACCGGTCAAGGTCAGCCCCAGCATTTT. Residues: CAISRGTGQGQPQHF.